Listed below are T cell receptor beta chains from one sample, sequenced in a study. From the RT-PCR reads, TCRdb called clonotypes with MiXCR, one entry per CDR3 protein. This sample has hundreds of thousands of distinct CDR3 sequences; 12% to 15% occur once, and the top ten carry roughly 3.9%. Sequences were obtained from memory CD4+ T cells from blood. These receptor sequences come from a female donor in good health, serving as a healthy control. Both conserved end residues are part of each CDR3. The order of the fields is clone size, J gene, D gene, V gene, CDR3 protein, CDR3 DNA. The D gene is left open where the match is weak. Expanded clones get a size class; other rows say once, few or many, or leave the size out.

many,TRBJ2-7,TRBD2,TRBV20-1,CSAPPRGLAAYEQYF,TGCAGTGCCCCCCCCCGCGGACTAGCAGCATACGAGCAGTACTTC
few,TRBJ1-5,NA,TRBV7-2,CASSLGSGSKPQHF,TGTGCCAGCAGCTTAGGTTCTGGTTCGAAACCCCAGCATTTT
NA,TRBJ2-7,NA,TRBV6-1,CASSEQGTSYEQYF,TGTGCCAGCAGTGAACAGGGGACGAGCTACGAGCAGTACTTC
few,TRBJ1-1,NA,TRBV5-5,CASSLDGWNTEAFF,TGTGCCAGCAGCTTGGACGGCTGGAACACTGAAGCTTTCTTT
NA,TRBJ2-3,NA,TRBV7-2,CASSFLETDSQYF,TGTGCCAGCAGCTTTTTAGAGACAGATTCGCAGTATTTT
NA,TRBJ1-1,NA,TRBV15,CATWGRVTEAFF,TGTGCCACGTGGGGAAGAGTAACTGAAGCTTTCTTT
few,TRBJ1-5,NA,TRBV18,CASSPGDNQPQHF,TGTGCCAGCTCACCAGGGGACAATCAGCCCCAGCATTTT
NA,TRBJ2-5,TRBD2,TRBV18,CASSPPNSGGQETQYF,TGTGCCAGCTCACCACCGAACAGCGGGGGCCAAGAGACCCAGTACTTC
NA,TRBJ2-7,NA,TRBV21-1,CASSKREGPADRSYEQYF,TGTGCCAGCAGCAAAAGGGAGGGTCCAGCGGACCGCTCCTACGAGCAGTACTTC
few,TRBJ2-7,NA,TRBV20-1,CSAPPGGANYEQYF,TGCAGTGCTCCTCCCGGGGGAGCAAACTACGAGCAGTACTTC
NA,TRBJ2-7,NA,TRBV27,CASNPLGRAYEQYF,TGTGCCAGCAACCCGCTGGGGCGAGCCTACGAGCAGTACTTC